The clone carrying this TCR beta chain came up many times. This entry is derived from a study of metastatic and nonmetastatic thyroid tumors. About the study: Peripheral blood and tumor or nodule samples from malignant and benign thyroid patients were compared.

TCRdb re-called the PCR reads via MiXCR. The data hold approximately 79,000 clones, with around 7.8% observed a single time. This CDR3 spans 15 amino acids. Germline assignment: CDR1 DFQATT and CDR2 SNEGSKA (reference sequence). With 1 base removed from V and 0 bases from J, the gap between germline ends came to 13 bases. Nobody among the patients had been given any treatment before thyroid surgery. V and J are TRBV20-1 and TRBJ2-7, with D maybe TRBD2 (5 bases). This clonotype was sampled from a female donor with papillary thyroid cancer or a benign thyroid nodule (not recorded which). Some clones in this sample may be carry-over from other donors' samples. Sequenced input: blood. The CDR3 nucleotides read TGCAGTGCTAGAGGAGGGCAGCACCTCTCCTACGAGCAGTACTTC. Amino acids: CSARGGQHLSYEQYF.